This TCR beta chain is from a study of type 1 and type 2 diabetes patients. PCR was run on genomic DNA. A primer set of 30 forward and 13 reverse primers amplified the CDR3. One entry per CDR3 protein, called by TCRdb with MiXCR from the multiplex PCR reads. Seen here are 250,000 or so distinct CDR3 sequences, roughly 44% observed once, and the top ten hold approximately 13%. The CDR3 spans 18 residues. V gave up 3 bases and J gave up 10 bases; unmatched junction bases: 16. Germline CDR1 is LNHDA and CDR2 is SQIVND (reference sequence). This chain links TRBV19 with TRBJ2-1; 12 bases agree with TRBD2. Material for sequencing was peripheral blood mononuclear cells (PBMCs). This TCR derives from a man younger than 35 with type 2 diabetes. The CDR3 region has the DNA TGTGCCAGTAGTATTGGTTGGCTAGCGGGAGGGCCCGGAGAGGAGCAGTTCTTC. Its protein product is CASSIGWLAGGPGEEQFF.